These 31 T cell receptor beta chains share one sample of origin, sequenced in a study of cytomegalovirus exposure and HLA in healthy donors. The PCR made use of 60 Vbeta and 13 Jbeta primers. Produced via immunoSEQ multiplex PCR; TCRdb's table is partial and in-frame only. The table shows fewer than 200,000 clones, with around three quarters occurring only once. Sample: PBMCs. These receptors were obtained from a woman aged 30 to 39 in good health and CMV-seropositive.

The chain joins TRBV7-9 to TRBJ2-2; 11 nucleotides align to TRBD1. The CDR3 covers 17 residues. V dropped 7 bases and J dropped 2; count of bases not matched to a gene: 9. Germline assignment: CDR1 SEHNR and CDR2 FQNEAQ (reference sequence). The CDR3, as DNA: TGTGCCAGCATTCCCGGACAGGGGGCGCTTAACACCGGGGAGCTGTTTTTT. Amino acid sequence: CASIPGQGALNTGELFF.

This chain connects TRBV19 to TRBJ2-7, with a weak D call TRBD1 (5 bases). V was trimmed by 6 bases and J by 2 bases, leaving 11 bases between them. Germline CDR1 is LNHDA and CDR2 is SQIVND (reference sequence). This CDR3 is built from 13 residues. Written as DNA, the CDR3 is TGTGCCAGTAGAAAGAAGGACACCTACGAGCAGTACTTC. Its translation is CASRKKDTYEQYF.

V and J are TRBV7-9 and TRBJ2-3; TRBD1 aligns across 7 bases. The V gene end was trimmed by 5 bases and the J gene end by 3 bases; junction bases not matched to a gene: 20. The germline V gene encodes CDR1 SEHNR and CDR2 FQNEAQ (reference sequence). The CDR3 is made up of 19 amino acids. This CDR3 reads CASSRSFSVRQGKTDTQYF. The CDR3 region has the DNA TGTGCCAGCAGCCGATCCTTCTCAGTCCGACAGGGAAAGACAGATACGCAGTATTTT. Full variable domain (remainder filled in from reference TRBV7-9 and TRBJ2-3): DTGVSQNPRHKITKRGQNVTFRCDPISEHNRLYWYRQTLGQGPEFLTYFQNEAQLEKSRLLSDRFSAERPKGSFSTLEIQRTEQGDSAMYLCASSRSFSVRQGKTDTQYFGPGTRLTVL.

The CDR3 loop is CASTSDRGISETQYF. In DNA form, the CDR3 reads TGTGCCAGCACATCGGACAGGGGAATTTCAGAGACCCAGTACTTC. V is TRBV6-1 and J is TRBJ2-5; 9 bases fit TRBD1. The CDR3 consists of 15 residues. The germline gives CDR1 MNHNS, CDR2 SASEGT. With 7 bases clipped from V and 4 bases from J, the junction kept 10 bases outside the gene matches.

This clone came up once. The chain recombines TRBV5-1 with TRBJ2-7; 10 bases match TRBD2. Germline V gene lookup returns CDR1 SGHRS and CDR2 YFSETQ. The V and J ends lost 3 bases and 7 bases, in that order; junction bases with no gene match: 16. The CDR3 covers 17 residues. CDR3 coding DNA: TGCGCCAGCAGCTCGAGTGGAACCATAGCGGGAGGTAGGGAGCAGTACTTC. Residues: CASSSSGTIAGGREQYF.

The chain carries TRBV27 and TRBJ1-1, with no clear D. This CDR3 spans 14 amino acids. The germline V gene has CDR1 MNHEY and CDR2 SMNVEV (reference sequence). V was cut by 3 bases and J by 6 bases, with 14 bases left in between. The CDR3 reads CASSLTFTSSEAFF. CDR3 bases: TGTGCCAGCAGTTTGACATTTACGTCCTCTGAAGCTTTCTTT.

V is TRBV19 and J is TRBJ2-3; 11 positions match TRBD1. Germline V gene data show CDR1 as LNHDA and CDR2 as SQIVND (reference sequence). The J segment lost 3 bases and the V segment lost 7 bases, leaving 6 bases of the junction unmatched. CDR3 size: 15 residues. In DNA form, the CDR3 reads TGTGCCAGTAACGGACAGGGGGCAAGAACAGATACGCAGTATTTT. Residues: CASNGQGARTDTQYF.

This chain links TRBV9 with TRBJ2-1; 10 positions agree with TRBD2. V lost 0 bases and J lost 10; bases outside the gene matches: 4. The CDR3 spans 14 residues. Germline V gene lookup returns CDR1 SGDLS and CDR2 YYNGEE. CDR3 protein: CASSVASGGAEQFF. Written as DNA, the CDR3 is TGTGCCAGCAGCGTAGCCAGCGGGGGGGCCGAGCAGTTCTTC.

The chain employs TRBV2 and TRBJ2-5, with 7 bases fitting TRBD1. The assigned J gene may be wrong: the sequence end matches TRBJ2-7 better. CDR1 is SNHLY and CDR2 is FYNNEI in the germline V gene. The CDR3 is made up of 11 amino acids. The CDR3 DNA reads as TGTGCCAGCAGTGCAGGGGGCGAGCAGTACTTC. Its protein product is CASSAGGEQYF.

This chain connects TRBV2 to TRBJ2-7; possibly TRBD2 for D (6 bases). Trimming removed 4 bases from V and 5 bases from J, with 15 bases in between. From germline, CDR1 is SNHLY and CDR2 FYNNEI. The CDR3 is made up of 14 amino acids. The CDR3 here is CASSVGQGGDEQYF. Here the CDR3 DNA reads TGTGCCAGCAGTGTGGGCCAGGGAGGCGACGAGCAGTACTTC.

The genes are TRBV6-1 and TRBJ1-1, with a tentative D call TRBD1 (6 bases). Trimming removed 6 bases at V and 4 bases at J, with 15 bases between. Germline V CDR1 and CDR2: MNHNS, SASEGT. This CDR3 region has 14 residues. CDR3 nucleotides: TGTGCCAGCAGAGATTACAGGGACGGCACTGAAGCTTTCTTT. Protein product: CASRDYRDGTEAFF.

The chain combines TRBV11-3 with TRBJ2-3; 7 bases map to TRBD2. Trimming removed 1 base from V and 4 bases from J; junction bases left unmatched: 14. The CDR3 is 18 residues long. Per germline, CDR1 SGHNT and CDR2 YENEEA. The CDR3 coding sequence is TGTGCCAGCAGCTTAGGCCCTTGGGGAGGGCCTTTTTCAGATACGCAGTATTTT. The encoded protein is CASSLGPWGGPFSDTQYF.

The chain joins TRBV6-5 to TRBJ1-4, with unresolved D. Trimming left V 6 bases short and J 7 bases short, with 15 bases between. Germline assignment: CDR1 MNHEY and CDR2 SVGAGI. The CDR3 has 14 residues. The CDR3 spells CASSNRLEAEKLFF. In DNA, the CDR3 is TGTGCCAGCAGCAACCGCCTCGAGGCTGAAAAACTGTTTTTT.

The table lists this clone with a count of one. V usage is TRBV6-6 and J usage is TRBJ2-1, with D maybe TRBD2 (5 bases). The CDR3 contains 15 residues. Trimming took off 2 bases at V and 7 bases at J, with 15 bases between the two ends. The germline gives CDR1 MNHNY, CDR2 SVGAGI (reference sequence). The CDR3 DNA follows: TGTGCCAGCAGTTACATGCCCCGAACGGGGAATGAGCAGTTCTTC. Its protein is CASSYMPRTGNEQFF.

This sequence joins TRBV30 and TRBJ1-2; D remains ambiguous. The V end was cut by 3 bases, the J end by 4 bases, with 12 bases between. Germline V gives CDR1 GTSNPN, CDR2 SVGIG (reference sequence). The CDR3 sequence is 13 residues long. As DNA, the CDR3 is TGTGCCTGGAGAGCCCCGGGTATCTATGGCTACACCTTC. It encodes CAWRAPGIYGYTF.

This chain connects TRBV9 to TRBJ2-5; tentative D call: TRBD1 (6 bases). This CDR3 has 14 amino acids. Germline CDR1 is SGDLS and CDR2 is YYNGEE. The ends were cut back, 3 bases at V and 4 bases at J, with 13 bases in the middle. The CDR3 coding sequence is TGTGCCAGCAGCGCGGCTGGGACACCAGAGACCCAGTACTTC. Translated: CASSAAGTPETQYF.

V gene TRBV4-1 combines with J gene TRBJ2-5; 7 bases map to TRBD2. CDR3 length equals 13 residues. From germline, CDR1 is MGHRA and CDR2 YSYEKL. With 5 bases clipped from V and 5 bases from J, the junction kept 5 bases outside the gene matches. The CDR3 sequence is CASSGGGRETQYF. CDR3 bases: TGCGCCAGCAGCGGCGGGGGTCGGGAGACCCAGTACTTC.

This clone came up a few times. J is TRBJ1-2 and V is TRBV7-2, with TRBD1 identical over 11 bases. CDR3 length equals 15 residues. Trimming cost V 5 bases and J 5 bases; bases outside gene matches: 7. Germline-derived CDR1 and CDR2 are SGHTA and FQGNSA. CDR3 in amino acids: CASSNRGDRGYGYTF. In nucleotides, the CDR3 is TGTGCCAGCAGCAACCGCGGGGACAGGGGGTATGGCTACACCTTC.

The J gene is TRBJ1-5, the V gene TRBV6-6; 10 bases are a match to TRBD1. The CDR3 is 15 residues long. V lost 5 bases to trimming and J lost 5 bases; unmatched junction nucleotides: 6. CDR1 is MNHNY, CDR2 SVGAGI, per germline (reference sequence). The CDR3 DNA reads as TGTGCCAGCAGTAGACAGGGGGCTGAAGATCAGCCCCAGCATTTT. Amino acid sequence: CASSRQGAEDQPQHF.

The gene calls are TRBV28 and TRBJ1-3; D is possibly TRBD1 (6 bases). CDR1 is MDHEN and CDR2 is SYDVKM in the germline V gene. Trimming stripped 5 bases from V and 0 bases from J, with 26 bases between. The CDR3 loop spans 20 amino acids. DNA of the CDR3: TGTGCCAGCAGTAAGAGATGGGCGGTCGGCAGGGGTCTCTCTGGAAACACCATATATTTT. Amino acid sequence: CASSKRWAVGRGLSGNTIYF.

This chain uses TRBV6-5 with TRBJ2-7; the match to TRBD1 covers 9 bases. CDR3 length equals 13 residues. Germline trimming cut 6 bases from V and 5 bases from J; bases unmatched to any gene: 5. Germline V lookup: CDR1 MNHEY, CDR2 SVGAGI. As DNA, the CDR3 is TGTGCCAGCAGCCGACAGGGGGTACACGAGCAGTACTTC. This gives the protein CASSRQGVHEQYF.

The genes are TRBV11-2 and TRBJ2-1, with 10 bases fitting TRBD2. V gave up 7 bases and J gave up 7 bases; unmatched junction bases: 13. CDR1 and CDR2 (germline): SGHAT, FQNNGV. This CDR3 is 16 amino acids long. The CDR3 spells CASTWIAGGHVNEQFF. The CDR3 DNA is TGTGCCAGCACCTGGATAGCGGGAGGCCACGTAAATGAGCAGTTCTTC. The whole variable domain, filled in from reference TRBV11-2 and TRBJ2-1, reads EAGVAQSPRYKIIEKRQSVAFWCNPISGHATLYWYQQILGQGPKLLIQFQNNGVVDDSQLPKDRFSAERLKGVDSTLKIQPAKLEDSAVYLCASTWIAGGHVNEQFFGPGTRLTVL.

This clone was seen a few times. This rearrangement joins TRBV19 to TRBJ2-6, with 7 bases matching TRBD1. The ends lost 1 base at V and 0 bases at J; junction bases unmatched: 6. This CDR3 has 18 amino acids. Germline lookup yields CDR1 LNHDA and CDR2 SQIVND (reference sequence). The CDR3 spells CASSIGQGLGSGANVLTF. In DNA, the CDR3 is TGTGCCAGTAGTATAGGACAGGGTCTCGGCTCTGGGGCCAACGTCCTGACTTTC.

This sequence joins TRBV4-1 and TRBJ2-3; 14 bases line up with TRBD2. In germline, CDR1 is MGHRA, CDR2 YSYEKL. V shed 1 base and J 4 bases; nucleotides not matched to a gene: 13. The CDR3 sequence is 20 residues long. CDR3 in DNA: TGCGCCAGCAGCCAAGTAGGACTAGCGGGAGGCCCTAACCTCGCAGATACGCAGTATTTT. Its protein is CASSQVGLAGGPNLADTQYF.

The rearrangement uses TRBV2 and TRBJ1-4; 7 nucleotides agree with TRBD1. The CDR3 runs 15 residues. With V trimmed by 6 bases and J by 7 bases, 11 bases remained unmatched. Germline V lookup: CDR1 SNHLY, CDR2 FYNNEI. The CDR3 nucleotides are TGTGCCAGCAGCCGCTTACAGGGGTTGACTGAAAAACTGTTTTTT. Protein: CASSRLQGLTEKLFF.

This chain uses TRBV4-1 with TRBJ1-4; weak D call: TRBD1 (6 bases). Between the trimmed V and J ends, which lost 5 bases and 6 bases, there was a span of 13 bases. From germline, CDR1 is MGHRA and CDR2 YSYEKL. The CDR3 sequence is 14 residues long. CDR3 residues: CASSTQGWDEKLFF. Here the CDR3 DNA reads TGCGCCAGCAGCACACAGGGATGGGATGAAAAACTGTTTTTT.

CDR3 DNA: TGTGCCAGCAGCTTCCGCAGGACAGCTTCCTACGAGCAGTACTTC. Its translation is CASSFRRTASYEQYF. The chain links TRBV5-5 to TRBJ2-7, with a possible D match to TRBD1 (6 bases). Trimming shortened V by 2 bases and J by 1 base, and 13 bases separated the two germline ends. The germline CDR1 and CDR2 sequences are SGHKS and YYEKEE (reference sequence). The CDR3 has 15 residues. Drawing the rest from reference TRBV5-5 and TRBJ2-7, the complete variable domain is DAGVTQSPTHLIKTRGQQVTLRCSPISGHKSVSWYQQVLGQGPQFIFQYYEKEERGRGNFPDRFSARQFPNYSSELNVNALLLGDSALYLCASSFRRTASYEQYFGPGTRLTVT.

A few counts support this clone. The chain is built from TRBV2 and TRBJ2-7, with D maybe TRBD1 (6 bases). CDR1 and CDR2 from the germline V gene are SNHLY and FYNNEI. V was pared by 9 bases and J by 3 bases, with 15 bases between. The CDR3 is 13 amino acids. The CDR3 spells CASSRDRNYEQYF. CDR3 nucleotides: TGTGCCAGTTCAAGAGACAGGAACTACGAGCAGTACTTC.

The chain uses TRBV9 and TRBJ1-3; maybe TRBD1 (6 bases). The CDR3 contains 15 residues. V lost 1 base and J 0 bases, leaving 8 bases between the germline ends. Germline lookup yields CDR1 SGDLS and CDR2 YYNGEE. The CDR3 is CASSVWDTSGNTIYF. Here the CDR3 DNA reads TGTGCCAGCAGCGTATGGGACACCTCTGGAAACACCATATATTTT.

This clone was recorded once. V is TRBV19 and J is TRBJ2-7; 7 nucleotides agree with TRBD2. This CDR3 comprises 16 residues. Per germline, CDR1 LNHDA and CDR2 SQIVND (reference sequence). V shed 3 bases, J shed 7 bases, and the junction held 15 bases outside the gene matches. The CDR3 sequence: CASSMVGGGPPGEQYF. The CDR3 DNA follows: TGTGCCAGTAGTATGGTCGGCGGGGGACCACCTGGTGAGCAGTACTTC.

This clone was detected a few times. The rearrangement links TRBV7-9 to TRBJ2-1, with 8 bases identical to TRBD1. The length of the CDR3 is 17 residues. V gave up 1 base and J gave up 10 bases; unmatched junction bases: 15. Germline V gives CDR1 SEHNR, CDR2 FQNEAQ (reference sequence). The CDR3 DNA follows: TGTGCCAGCAGCTTAGGACAGGGTGTAGGAGGGGACAGGGAGCAGTTCTTC. This encodes CASSLGQGVGGDREQFF.